The source of this TCR beta chain is a study of STAT3 mutations in large granular lymphocyte leukemia. As for the study in general: Roughly half of the longitudinally sequenced T-LGLL patients carried detectable canonical activating STAT3 mutations.

Each sample's TCRbeta library yielded on average approximately 41,000 productive templates. The repertoire was sequenced with immunoSEQ multiplex PCR; TCRdb's copy has only in-frame clones and lacks some. Of 20,000 to 30,000 clones listed, approximately 94% are singletons. Study-wide results and caveats: Every T-LGLL patient had at least one immunodominant TCRbeta clonotype. Treatment regimens differed across patients between samplings. A small but highly pathogenic clone may have been missed.

Comments on this clone: Its antigen remains unknown.

The CDR3 contains 15 residues. The V segment lost 3 bases and the J segment 7 bases; nucleotides outside the gene matches: 9. Germline CDR1 SEHNR, CDR2 FQNEAQ (reference sequence). This chain uses TRBV7-9 with TRBJ1-5; 7 bases agree with TRBD1. The material sequenced was peripheral blood mononuclear cells. The receptor comes from a man in his forties with T-cell large granular lymphocyte leukemia. Some clones in this sample may be carry-over from other donors' samples. The CDR3 reads CASSLRGGAGQPQHF. The CDR3, as DNA: TGTGCCAGCAGCTTGAGAGGGGGCGCGGGGCAGCCCCAGCATTTT.